The clone carrying this TCR beta chain was observed a few times. As yet, its antigen is unknown. This sample is part of a study of T cell repertoires in cytomegalovirus infection. Whole-study context: Indications came from public TCR beta signatures; they pointed to CMV infection and to a matching HLA type.

This CDR3 comprises 17 residues. V gave up 6 bases and J gave up 0 bases; unmatched junction bases: 10. TCRdb re-called the reads through MiXCR, storing one row per CDR3 protein. This sample has roughly 150,000 distinct CDR3 sequences, with about 22% found just once. The sequence came from a human donor in good health (CMV status not recorded). Some clones in this sample may be carry-over from other donors' samples. This sequence joins TRBV12-3 or TRBV12-4 and TRBJ1-4; 7 nucleotides line up with TRBD1. The sample in question was CD8+ T cells from cultured PBMCs, obtained from culture after CMV antigen stimulation. CDR3 bases: TGTGCCAGCAGGGGTCGAACAGGGGACGCAACTAATGAAAAACTGTTTTTT. It translates to CASRGRTGDATNEKLFF.